This note documents a single T cell receptor beta chain sequence. These data belong to a study of blood T cell repertoires in COVID-19. Whole-study context: Italy, Spain and the United States were the sources of the convalescent and acute COVID-19 samples. T cells, B-cell-depleted T cells, or PBMCs supplied cDNA or gDNA.

In the original analysis: Reference gene primer amplification in the assay estimated nucleated cell counts. Repertoires were generated with immunoSEQ multiplex PCR, while TCRdb's copy carries only in-frame clones and drops some. V and J calls and clone size follow that table, whereas D and trimming were derived from the DNA. The data contain about 85,000 clones, roughly 80% of them singletons. CDR3 size: 13 residues. Germline lookup yields CDR1 MGHDK and CDR2 SYGVNS. V dropped 5 bases and J dropped 1 base, with 8 bases sitting between them. The sample consisted of peripheral blood. The genes are TRBV25-1 and TRBJ1-2, with D uncertain. This clonotype was obtained from a man aged 60 to 69 with acute or convalescent COVID-19. CDR3 amino acids: CASSSGINYGYTF. CDR3 coding DNA: TGTGCCAGCAGTTCCGGGATTAACTATGGCTACACCTTC.